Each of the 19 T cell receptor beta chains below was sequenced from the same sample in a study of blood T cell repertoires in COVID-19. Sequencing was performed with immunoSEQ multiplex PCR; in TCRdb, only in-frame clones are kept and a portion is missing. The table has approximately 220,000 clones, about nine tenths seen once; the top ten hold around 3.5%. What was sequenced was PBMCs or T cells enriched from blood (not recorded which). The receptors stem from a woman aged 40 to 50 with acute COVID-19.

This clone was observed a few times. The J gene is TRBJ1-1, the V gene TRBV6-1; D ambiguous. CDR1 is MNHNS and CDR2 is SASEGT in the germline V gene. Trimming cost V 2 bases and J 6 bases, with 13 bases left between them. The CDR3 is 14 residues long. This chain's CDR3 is CASSERGYSAEAFF. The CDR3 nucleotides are TGTGCCAGCAGTGAACGGGGATATAGCGCTGAAGCTTTCTTT.

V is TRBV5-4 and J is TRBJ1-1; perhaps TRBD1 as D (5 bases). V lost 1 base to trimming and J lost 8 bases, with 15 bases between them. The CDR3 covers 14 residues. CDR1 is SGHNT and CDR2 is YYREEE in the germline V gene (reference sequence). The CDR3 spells CASSLWGGVSEAFF. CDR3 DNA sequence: TGTGCCAGCAGCTTGTGGGGGGGGGTATCCGAAGCTTTCTTT. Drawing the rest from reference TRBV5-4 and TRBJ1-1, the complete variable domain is ETGVTQSPTHLIKTRGQQVTLRCSSQSGHNTVSWYQQALGQGPQFIFQYYREEENGRGNFPPRFSGLQFPNYSSELNVNALELDDSALYLCASSLWGGVSEAFFGQGTRLTVV.

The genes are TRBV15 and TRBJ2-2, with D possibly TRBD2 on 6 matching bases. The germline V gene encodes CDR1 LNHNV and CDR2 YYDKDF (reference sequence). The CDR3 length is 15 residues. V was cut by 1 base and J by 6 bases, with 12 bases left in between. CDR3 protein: CATSRGAGRPGELFF. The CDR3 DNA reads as TGTGCCACCAGCAGAGGCGCGGGACGGCCCGGGGAGCTGTTTTTT.

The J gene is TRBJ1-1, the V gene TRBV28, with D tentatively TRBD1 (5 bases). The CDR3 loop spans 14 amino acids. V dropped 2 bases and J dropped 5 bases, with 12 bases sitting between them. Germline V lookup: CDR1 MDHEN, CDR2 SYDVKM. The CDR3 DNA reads TGTGCCAGCAGTTTAGGGCAGGGTGGGACTGAAGCTTTCTTT. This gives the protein CASSLGQGGTEAFF.

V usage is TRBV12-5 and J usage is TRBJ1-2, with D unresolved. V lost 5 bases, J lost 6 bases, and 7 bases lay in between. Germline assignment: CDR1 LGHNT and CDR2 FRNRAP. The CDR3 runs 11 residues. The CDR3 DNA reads TGTGCTAGTGGTCTCTACGATGGCTACACCTTC. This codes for CASGLYDGYTF.

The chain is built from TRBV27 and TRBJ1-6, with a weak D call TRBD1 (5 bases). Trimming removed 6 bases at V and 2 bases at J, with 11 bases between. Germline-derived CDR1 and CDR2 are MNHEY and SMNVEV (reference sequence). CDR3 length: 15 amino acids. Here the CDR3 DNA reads TGTGCCAGCAGAATGGACAACACCTATAATTCACCCCTCCACTTT. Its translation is CASRMDNTYNSPLHF.

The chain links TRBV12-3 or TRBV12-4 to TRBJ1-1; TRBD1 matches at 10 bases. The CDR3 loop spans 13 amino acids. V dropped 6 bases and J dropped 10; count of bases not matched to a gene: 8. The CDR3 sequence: CASSPTGGKRAFF. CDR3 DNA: TGTGCCAGCAGCCCGACAGGGGGCAAAAGAGCTTTCTTT.

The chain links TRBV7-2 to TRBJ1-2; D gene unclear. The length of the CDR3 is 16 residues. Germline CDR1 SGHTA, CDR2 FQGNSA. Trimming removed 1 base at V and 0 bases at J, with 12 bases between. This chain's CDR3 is CASSLGGTRANYGYTF. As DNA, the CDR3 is TGTGCCAGCAGCTTAGGAGGCACCAGAGCTAACTATGGCTACACCTTC.

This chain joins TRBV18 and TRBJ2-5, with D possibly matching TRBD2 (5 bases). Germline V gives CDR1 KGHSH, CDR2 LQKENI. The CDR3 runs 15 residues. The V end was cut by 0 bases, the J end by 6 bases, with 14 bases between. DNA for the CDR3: TGTGCCAGCTCACCACCGTCCAGCCAGCGGAAGACCCAGTACTTC. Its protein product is CASSPPSSQRKTQYF.

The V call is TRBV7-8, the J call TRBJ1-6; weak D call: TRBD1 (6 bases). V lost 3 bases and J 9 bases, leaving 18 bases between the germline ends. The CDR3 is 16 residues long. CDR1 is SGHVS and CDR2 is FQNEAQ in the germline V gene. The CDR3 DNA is TGTGCCAGCAGCTTGGAAGGACAGCCCTGGGGTTCACCCCTCCACTTT. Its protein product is CASSLEGQPWGSPLHF.

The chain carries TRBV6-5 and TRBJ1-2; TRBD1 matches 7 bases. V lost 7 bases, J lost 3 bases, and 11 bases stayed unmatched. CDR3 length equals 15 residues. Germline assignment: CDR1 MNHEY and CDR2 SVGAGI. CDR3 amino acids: CASTKRAGGDYGYTF. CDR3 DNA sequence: TGTGCCAGCACCAAACGGGCAGGGGGTGACTATGGCTACACCTTC.

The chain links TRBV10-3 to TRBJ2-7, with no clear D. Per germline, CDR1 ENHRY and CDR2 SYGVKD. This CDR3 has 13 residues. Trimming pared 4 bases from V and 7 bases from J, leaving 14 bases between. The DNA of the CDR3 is TGTGCCATCAGTGCTAAGTCTCGTGAAGAGCAGTACTTC. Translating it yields CAISAKSREEQYF.

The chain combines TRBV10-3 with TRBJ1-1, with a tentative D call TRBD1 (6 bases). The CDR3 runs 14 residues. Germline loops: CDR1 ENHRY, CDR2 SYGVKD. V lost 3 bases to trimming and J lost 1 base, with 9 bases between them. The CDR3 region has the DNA TGTGCCATCAGTGAAGACAGGCCGAACACTGAAGCTTTCTTT. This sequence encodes CAISEDRPNTEAFF.

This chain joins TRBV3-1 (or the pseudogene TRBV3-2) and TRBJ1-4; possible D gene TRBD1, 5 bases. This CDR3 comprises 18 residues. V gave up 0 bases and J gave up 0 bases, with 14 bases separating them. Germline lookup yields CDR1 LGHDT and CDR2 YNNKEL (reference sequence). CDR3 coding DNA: TGTGCCAGCAGCCAAGAGATGCGCGGGACGTCAACTAATGAAAAACTGTTTTTT. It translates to CASSQEMRGTSTNEKLFF.

DNA for the CDR3: TGTGCCAGCAGCCTTAGCGGGGGGGGAGCTTTCTTT. Translation gives CASSLSGGGAFF. The chain carries TRBV11-2 and TRBJ1-1, with D possibly TRBD1 on 5 matching bases. Trimming stripped 5 bases from V and 10 bases from J, with 14 bases between. The CDR3 consists of 12 residues. The germline CDR1 and CDR2 sequences are SGHAT and FQNNGV.

The CDR3 sequence: CASSTRTSGSYEQYF. The CDR3 DNA sequence: TGTGCCAGTAGTACAAGGACTAGCGGGTCCTACGAGCAGTACTTC. The V gene is TRBV19, the J gene TRBJ2-7, with 11 nucleotides matching TRBD2. V gave up 4 bases and J gave up 1 base; unmatched junction bases: 3. The germline V gene has CDR1 LNHDA and CDR2 SQIVND (reference sequence). The CDR3 is 15 amino acids.

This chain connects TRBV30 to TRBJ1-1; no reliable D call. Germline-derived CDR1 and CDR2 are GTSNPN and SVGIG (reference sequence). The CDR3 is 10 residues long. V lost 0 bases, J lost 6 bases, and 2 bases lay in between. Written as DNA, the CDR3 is TGTGCCTGGAGTGTCTCTGAAGCTTTCTTT. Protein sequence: CAWSVSEAFF.

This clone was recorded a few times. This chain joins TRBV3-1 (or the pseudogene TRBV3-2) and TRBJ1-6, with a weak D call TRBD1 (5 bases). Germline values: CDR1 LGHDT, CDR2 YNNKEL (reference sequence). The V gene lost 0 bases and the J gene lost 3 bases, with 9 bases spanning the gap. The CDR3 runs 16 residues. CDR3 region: CASSQEGTYYNSPLHF. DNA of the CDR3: TGTGCCAGCAGCCAAGAAGGGACTTACTATAATTCACCCCTCCACTTT.

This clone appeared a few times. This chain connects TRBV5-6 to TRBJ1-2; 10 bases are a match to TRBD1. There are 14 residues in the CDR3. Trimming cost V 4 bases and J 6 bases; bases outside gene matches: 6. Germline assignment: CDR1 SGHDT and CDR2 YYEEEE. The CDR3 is CASSPTGQGDGYTF. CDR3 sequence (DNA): TGTGCCAGCAGCCCGACCGGACAGGGGGATGGCTACACCTTC.